Following are 23 T cell receptor beta chains from one sample sequenced in a study of CD8+ T cells in alopecia areata. RNA, once extracted, was reverse transcribed into cDNA for use as the sequencing template. Method: immunoSEQ multiplex PCR; TCRdb's copy keeps in-frame clones and lacks some. The table shows over 100,000 clones, with 45% to 50% occurring only once. The sample here was CD8+ T cells sorted from blood, taken at week 0. All receptors derive from a human donor with alopecia areata.

The CDR3 is CSVEQGAPNTEAFF. The CDR3 nucleotides are TGCAGCGTTGAACAGGGTGCACCGAACACTGAAGCTTTCTTT. The chain recombines TRBV29-1 with TRBJ1-1, with a possible D match to TRBD1 (5 bases). Germline CDR1 SQVTM, CDR2 ANQGSEA. V dropped 2 bases and J dropped 1 base, with 11 bases sitting between them. The CDR3 length is 14 residues.

This clone was counted only a few times. The rearrangement joins TRBV7-6 to TRBJ2-5, with TRBD2 identical over 13 bases. Germline loops: CDR1 SGHVS, CDR2 FNYEAQ. Germline trimming cut 5 bases from V and 5 bases from J; bases unmatched to any gene: 11. The CDR3 spans 17 residues. As DNA, the CDR3 is TGTGCCAGCAGCCCCCGGACTAGCGGGGGAGAGGGGGAGACCCAGTACTTC. Translating it yields CASSPRTSGGEGETQYF.

Only a few counts were recorded for this clone. V gene TRBV15 combines with J gene TRBJ2-3; 8 nucleotides match TRBD2. This CDR3 spans 16 amino acids. The germline CDR1 and CDR2 sequences are LNHNV and YYDKDF (reference sequence). The trim removed 0 bases at V and 6 bases at J, leaving 8 bases unmatched. The CDR3 protein is CATSREPGRGGDTQYF. CDR3 nucleotides: TGTGCCACCAGCAGAGAGCCCGGACGGGGGGGGGATACGCAGTATTTT.

The gene calls are TRBV11-2 and TRBJ2-7, with 8 bases matching TRBD1. From germline, CDR1 is SGHAT and CDR2 FQNNGV. The CDR3 is 15 amino acids. The J segment lost 6 bases and the V segment lost 6 bases, leaving 13 bases of the junction unmatched. The CDR3 nucleotides read TGTGCCAGCAGTTGGAGGAGTCAGGGGGCCATCGAGCAGTACTTC. Residues: CASSWRSQGAIEQYF. Supplemented by reference TRBV11-2 and TRBJ2-7, the full variable domain reads EAGVAQSPRYKIIEKRQSVAFWCNPISGHATLYWYQQILGQGPKLLIQFQNNGVVDDSQLPKDRFSAERLKGVDSTLKIQPAKLEDSAVYLCASSWRSQGAIEQYFGPGTRLTVT.

The V and J genes are TRBV5-1 and TRBJ2-3, with D perhaps matching TRBD1 or TRBD2 (5 bases each). Looked up from germline, CDR1 is SGHRS and CDR2 is YFSETQ. The CDR3 consists of 14 residues. The V end was cut by 0 bases, the J end by 4 bases, with 9 bases between. The CDR3 sequence: CASSLEGDPDTQYF. The DNA of the CDR3 is TGCGCCAGCAGCTTGGAAGGGGACCCAGATACGCAGTATTTT.

V and J are TRBV27 and TRBJ2-5; D possibly corresponds to TRBD1 (5 bases). This CDR3 has 13 amino acids. Trimming cost V 2 bases and J 5 bases, with 9 bases left between them. Germline CDR1 is MNHEY and CDR2 is SMNVEV (reference sequence). The CDR3 coding sequence is TGTGCCAGCAGTTTACTGGGGCTCGAGACCCAGTACTTC. Its translation: CASSLLGLETQYF.

The CDR3 loop is CSGWTGATEAFF. The CDR3 DNA reads as TGCAGCGGCTGGACAGGGGCAACTGAAGCTTTCTTT. V gene TRBV29-1 combines with J gene TRBJ1-1; 9 positions agree with TRBD1. CDR1 and CDR2 from the germline V gene are SQVTM and ANQGSEA. The CDR3 runs to 12 residues. V was clipped by 7 bases and J by 5 bases; unmatched bases: 5.

There are a few counts of this clone. The chain employs TRBV29-1 and TRBJ1-2, with D maybe TRBD1 (6 bases). This CDR3 is 13 amino acids long. Germline-derived CDR1 and CDR2 are SQVTM and ANQGSEA. V was trimmed by 6 bases and J by 8 bases, leaving 19 bases between them. The chain's CDR3 is CSVMSGAMRGYTF. The CDR3 bases are TGCAGCGTAATGTCAGGGGCGATGCGGGGCTACACCTTC.

V and J are TRBV27 and TRBJ2-2, with TRBD2 matching 11 bases. This CDR3 is 17 amino acids long. The germline gives CDR1 MNHEY, CDR2 SMNVEV (reference sequence). J lost 1 base, V lost 4 bases, and 5 bases had no gene match. The CDR3 protein is CASSSPGLAVNTGELFF. CDR3 nucleotides: TGTGCCAGCAGTTCGCCGGGACTAGCGGTGAACACCGGGGAGCTGTTTTTT.

By sample share, this clone is medium-sized. The rearrangement joins TRBV19 to TRBJ1-5; D call uncertain. Germline V gene data show CDR1 as LNHDA and CDR2 as SQIVND (reference sequence). The CDR3 contains 13 residues. V lost 3 bases and J 4 bases, leaving 7 bases between the germline ends. CDR3 sequence reads: CASSIVPNQPQHF. Here the CDR3 DNA reads TGTGCCAGTAGTATTGTGCCAAATCAGCCCCAGCATTTT.

J is TRBJ2-1 and V is TRBV4-2; D ambiguous. The CDR3 contains 14 residues. V lost 0 bases and J lost 10, with 13 bases in between. The germline CDR1 and CDR2 sequences are LGHNA and YNFKEQ. The CDR3: CASSQENSAPEQFF. The CDR3 DNA reads TGTGCCAGCAGCCAAGAGAACAGCGCGCCAGAGCAGTTCTTC.

This clone was found a few times. CDR3 nucleotides: TGTGCCAGCAGCCCTGGAGGTTTTGGTCAGCCCCAGCATTTT. This translates into CASSPGGFGQPQHF. The rearrangement joins TRBV27 to TRBJ1-5, with D hard to call. The V end was cut by 6 bases, the J end by 6 bases, with 15 bases between. There are 14 residues in the CDR3. The germline V gene encodes CDR1 MNHEY and CDR2 SMNVEV (reference sequence).

V is TRBV4-3 and J is TRBJ2-6; D is ambiguous. This CDR3 spans 15 amino acids. Germline-derived CDR1 and CDR2 are LGHNA and YSLEER. Deletions cut 0 bases from V and 1 base from J, with 4 bases between. The CDR3 DNA sequence: TGCGCCAGCAGCCAAGACGGGTCTGGGGCCAACGTCCTGACTTTC. It yields the protein CASSQDGSGANVLTF.

In its sample, this clone was seen a few times. The V gene is TRBV10-3, the J gene TRBJ2-3; 10 positions match TRBD2. V shed 2 bases, J shed 4 bases, and the junction held 3 bases outside the gene matches. CDR3 length: 15 residues. Germline V gene lookup returns CDR1 ENHRY and CDR2 SYGVKD. In DNA form, the CDR3 reads TGTGCCATCAGTGAGAGCGGGGGGGCCTCAGATACGCAGTATTTT. Protein sequence: CAISESGGASDTQYF.

The chain links TRBV6-5 to TRBJ2-5; 8 bases map to TRBD2. The CDR3 is 15 residues long. The germline V gene has CDR1 MNHEY and CDR2 SVGAGI. After removal of 2 bases from V and 4 bases from J, the junction contained 6 bases not matched to a gene. The CDR3: CASSYRGAGGETQYF. CDR3 DNA: TGTGCCAGCAGTTACCGGGGGGCGGGAGGAGAGACCCAGTACTTC.

V usage is TRBV7-9 and J usage is TRBJ2-7, with D perhaps TRBD1 (6 bases). The CDR3 has 16 residues. V dropped 1 base and J dropped 0 bases, with 13 bases sitting between them. The germline gives CDR1 SEHNR, CDR2 FQNEAQ (reference sequence). CDR3 sequence (DNA): TGTGCCAGCAGCTTAGACAGGGCGTATTCCTCCTACGAGCAGTACTTC. This translates into CASSLDRAYSSYEQYF. Variable domain in full (rest from reference TRBV7-9 and TRBJ2-7): DTGVSQNPRHKITKRGQNVTFRCDPISEHNRLYWYRQTLGQGPEFLTYFQNEAQLEKSRLLSDRFSAERPKGSFSTLEIQRTEQGDSAMYLCASSLDRAYSSYEQYFGPGTRLTVT.

A single count supports this clone. The junction does not match germline at one end; this may be a read error. The chain is built from TRBV5-4 and TRBJ1-6; D perhaps matches TRBD1 (6 bases). The CDR3 totals 14 residues. The germline gives CDR1 SGHNT, CDR2 YYREEE (reference sequence). The CDR3 spells CASSAGGYNSPLHF. CDR3 bases: TGTGCCAGCAGCGCTGGGGGCTATAATTCACCCCTCCATTTT.

The V gene is TRBV29-1, the J gene TRBJ1-2; TRBD1 agrees at 11 bases. The length of the CDR3 is 14 residues. The V segment lost 3 bases and the J segment 1 base; nucleotides outside the gene matches: 1. Looked up from germline, CDR1 is SQVTM and CDR2 is ANQGSEA. The CDR3 region is CSVEGQGVNYGYTF. The CDR3 DNA reads TGCAGCGTTGAGGGACAGGGGGTTAACTATGGCTACACCTTC.

The table lists this clone with a few counts. The CDR3 bases are TGTGCCAGCAGTTACTCATCGGGGAGTGGGGTAACTGAAGCTTTCTTT. Its translation is CASSYSSGSGVTEAFF. This rearrangement joins TRBV6-5 to TRBJ1-1; D not certain. Germline lookup yields CDR1 MNHEY and CDR2 SVGAGI. Trimming removed 0 bases at V and 5 bases at J, with 16 bases between. The CDR3 has 16 amino acids.

This clone was counted a few times. The V and J genes are TRBV7-9 and TRBJ2-2, with TRBD2 matching 11 bases. Per germline, CDR1 SEHNR and CDR2 FQNEAQ (reference sequence). After removal of 5 bases from V and 3 bases from J, the junction contained 2 bases not matched to a gene. CDR3 size: 15 residues. The CDR3 sequence: CASSQLAGDTGELFF. Written as DNA, the CDR3 is TGTGCCAGCAGCCAACTAGCGGGGGACACCGGGGAGCTGTTTTTT.

This clone has a single count. This chain links TRBV5-1 with TRBJ1-6; TRBD1 agrees at 10 bases. Trimming cost V 3 bases and J 8 bases; bases outside gene matches: 5. CDR1 is SGHRS, CDR2 YFSETQ, per germline. The CDR3 spans 15 residues. CDR3 sequence: CASSWGQGSDSPLHF. The DNA for the CDR3 is TGCGCCAGCAGCTGGGGACAGGGGTCTGATTCACCCCTCCACTTT.

The chain is built from TRBV13 and TRBJ2-7, with D perhaps matching TRBD1 or TRBD2 (5 bases each). With 4 bases removed from V and 6 bases from J, the gap between germline ends came to 16 bases. CDR3 length equals 14 residues. Germline V gene sequence: CDR1 PRHDT, CDR2 FYEKMQ (reference sequence). CDR3 nucleotides: TGTGCCAGCAGCTACCGGGACGACATCCCCGAGCAGTACTTC. This gives the protein CASSYRDDIPEQYF. Using reference TRBV13 and TRBJ2-7 for the parts outside the CDR3, the full variable domain is AAGVIQSPRHLIKEKRETATLKCYPIPRHDTVYWYQQGPGQDPQFLISFYEKMQSDKGSIPDRFSAQQFSDYHSELNMSSLELGDSALYFCASSYRDDIPEQYFGPGTRLTVT.

This chain joins TRBV5-1 and TRBJ1-1; no definite D call. Looked up from germline, CDR1 is SGHRS and CDR2 is YFSETQ. CDR3 length: 11 amino acids. V was clipped by 4 bases and J by 8 bases, with 9 bases between them. DNA for the CDR3: TGCGCCAGCAGCGCCGGGATCGAAGCTTTCTTT. It codes for CASSAGIEAFF.